This T cell receptor (beta chain) was identified during a study of shared clonotypes between healthy human individuals. Points from the study as a whole: Sharing across a few donors was seen in roughly 5.2% of naive CD4 clonotypes. Compared with clonotypes that all four donors shared, non-shared clonotypes had lower generation probabilities.

Splitting the CD4+ cells yielded a CD45RA+ naive subset and a CD45RA-negative memory subset. Assay runs were performed at deep level. Repertoires were generated with immunoSEQ multiplex PCR, while TCRdb's copy carries only in-frame clones and drops some. Of 2 million to 2.5 million clones listed, 85% to 95% are singletons. The CDR3 runs to 15 residues. The germline gives CDR1 SGHAT, CDR2 FQNNGV. Between the trimmed V and J ends, which lost 1 base and 7 bases, there was a span of 14 bases. In the case of this clone: Its antigen is unknown.

What was sequenced was naive CD4+ T cells sorted from blood. Subset reported: CD45RA+ positively selected. This clonotype was obtained from a man between 18 and 29 years old in good health. This chain uses TRBV11-2 with TRBJ2-1; TRBD1 is a possible D gene (6 bases). CDR3 residues: CASSLAAGEWNEQFF. Written as DNA, the CDR3 is TGTGCCAGCAGCTTAGCGGCAGGGGAGTGGAATGAGCAGTTCTTC.